This T cell receptor (beta chain) was identified during a study of graft-versus-host responses after intestinal transplantation. Study information: Recipients got multivisceral, liver-intestinal, or isolated intestinal transplants. Recipients uniformly received anti-thymocyte globulin induction, followed by tacrolimus and steroids for roughly three years. General study findings and limits: There were GvH clones found in recipient marrow, and some of them appeared first in ileum or blood. Allografts carried high graft-versus-host to host-versus-graft clonal ratios in patients having graft-donor T cell macrochimerism.

On this clone itself: The target antigen is unknown.

Profiling relied on immunoSEQ multiplex PCR, and the TCRdb table lists in-frame clones only, not all of them. The top ten clones hold around 0.15% of a sample with about 130,000 clones, roughly 92% of them seen once. CDR3 size: 16 residues. The J segment lost 6 bases and the V segment lost 2 bases, leaving 5 bases of the junction unmatched. CDR1 is SGHTA, CDR2 FQGNSA, per germline. The chain combines TRBV7-2 with TRBJ2-1; TRBD1 matches at 12 bases. This TCR was recovered from a human donor who received an intestinal transplant. The sample in question was unstimulated CD4+ T cells sorted from spleen or lymph node cells, obtained before intestinal transplant. The CDR3 nucleotides are TGTGCCAGCAGCTTAACCGGGACAGGGGGCTTCAATGAGCAGTTCTTC. This gives the protein CASSLTGTGGFNEQFF.